This T cell receptor beta chain is from a study of T cells in Graves' hyperthyroidism and ophthalmopathy. The CDR3 sequence is 14 residues long. Trimming took 2 bases from V and 9 from J; bases not matched to a gene: 5. Germline lookup yields CDR1 LGHNT and CDR2 FRNRAP. Amplification of TCR beta CDR3 regions was performed using RNA transcripts as template. The TCR CDR3 first-round RT-PCR relied on the HTBI primer set. TCRdb re-analysed the multiplex PCR reads in MiXCR, keeping a single row per CDR3 protein. The sample consists of about 360,000 distinct CDR3 sequences, roughly 13% of them appearing once. Diagnosing involved the use of clinical symptoms, serum thyroxine and TRAb, thyroid ultrasound and orbital computed tomography. This clonotype has just a few counts.

The V call is TRBV12-5, the J call TRBJ2-2; the match to TRBD1 covers 8 bases. Sequenced sample: blood. This receptor was identified in a woman younger than 35 with Graves' hyperthyroidism. The CDR3 region is CASGLTGTGRELFF. CDR3 sequence (DNA): TGTGCTAGTGGTTTGACCGGGACAGGAAGGGAGCTGTTTTTT.